The source of this TCR beta chain is a study of blood T cell repertoires in COVID-19. Sequenced by immunoSEQ multiplex PCR; TCRdb stores in-frame clones only, minus some. Of about 500,000 clones listed, approximately 92% are singletons. Trimming at V came to 7 bases and at J to 5 bases, leaving 6 bases not matched to a gene. The CDR3 runs to 13 residues. CDR1 and CDR2 (germline): SNHLY, FYNNEI. The sequenced sample was peripheral blood. The chain recombines TRBV2 with TRBJ2-5; 8 bases agree with TRBD1. This receptor was taken from a man between 18 and 29 years old with COVID-19, enrolled during active disease. The CDR3 region has the DNA TGTGCCAGCAATCAGGGGGCAGGGGAGACCCAGTACTTC. It specifies CASNQGAGETQYF.